This T cell receptor beta chain comes out of a study of shared clonotypes between healthy human individuals. Study observations and caveats: A small donor pool kept down the genetic and exposure-history diversity that was represented.

Per the germline V gene, CDR1 is GTSNPN and CDR2 is SVGIG (reference sequence). Trimming removed 0 bases from V and 7 bases from J, with 28 bases in between. The CDR3 spans 20 residues. Turning to this clone: Its antigen is unknown.

The genomic DNA of each subset was split evenly across several immunoSEQ plates. As originally analysed: Because ImmunoSEQ provided only junction sequences with no quality scores, the filtering differed. Repertoires were generated with immunoSEQ multiplex PCR, while TCRdb's copy carries only in-frame clones and drops some. V and J calls and clone size are those listed in that table; D and trimming were worked out from the DNA. This table has 2 million to 2.5 million clones, approximately 95% appearing once. The genes are TRBV30 and TRBJ1-6; a weak D match, TRBD1 (5 bases). The source of this sequence is a man younger than 35 in good health. The sequencing input was naive CD4+ T cells sorted from blood. Subset given: CD45RA+ positively selected. In DNA form, the CDR3 reads TGTGCCTGGAGTGTACAAAGGGGCGCGAGGGTCCTCAACGGGAATTCACCCCTCCACTTT. Protein product: CAWSVQRGARVLNGNSPLHF.